The T cell receptor (beta chain) under discussion was sequenced for a study of metastatic and nonmetastatic thyroid tumors. Germline V gene lookup returns CDR1 SGHRS and CDR2 YFSETQ. The CDR3 spans 13 residues. Trimming shortened V by 0 bases and J by 3 bases, and 7 bases separated the two germline ends. Using MiXCR, TCRdb reanalyzed the PCR reads. The sample includes about 34,000 clones, about a sixth of them seen just once. No treatment had been given to any patient before thyroid surgery. This clonotype originated in a female donor with papillary thyroid cancer or a benign thyroid nodule (not recorded which). Some clones in this sample may be carry-over from other donors' samples. V gene TRBV5-1 combines with J gene TRBJ2-7; D gene unclear. Material: blood. CDR3 nucleotides: TGCGCCAGCAGCTTGGAATCAGTCTACGAGCAGTACTTC. Its protein product is CASSLESVYEQYF. The variable domain in full, completed from reference TRBV5-1 and TRBJ2-7, reads KAGVTQTPRYLIKTRGQQVTLSCSPISGHRSVSWYQQTPGQGLQFLFEYFSETQRNKGNFPGRFSGRQFSNSRSEMNVSTLELGDSALYLCASSLESVYEQYFGPGTRLTVT.